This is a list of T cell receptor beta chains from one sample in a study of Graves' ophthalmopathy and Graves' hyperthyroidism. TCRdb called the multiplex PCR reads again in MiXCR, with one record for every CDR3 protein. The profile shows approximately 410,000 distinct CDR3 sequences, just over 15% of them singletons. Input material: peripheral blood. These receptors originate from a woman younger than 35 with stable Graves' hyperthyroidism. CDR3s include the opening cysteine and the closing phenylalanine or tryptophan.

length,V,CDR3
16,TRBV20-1,CSARDYGAGWTGELFF
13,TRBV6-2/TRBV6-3,CASSNPGGVEQYF
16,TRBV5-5,CASSLVGRAWGTEAFF
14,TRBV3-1,CASSSDRAAYGYTF
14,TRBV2,CASSDSGGAETQYF
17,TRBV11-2,CASSSGDLAGLQETQYF
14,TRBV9,CASSVGGDSYEQYF
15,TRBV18,CASSPQQASSYEQYF
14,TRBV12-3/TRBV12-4,CASSLARGWRLLHF
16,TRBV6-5,CASSRRERGGEETQYF
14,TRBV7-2,CASSLTGVAETQYF
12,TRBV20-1,CSAGPSLREQYF